This T cell receptor beta chain stems from a study of cytomegalovirus exposure and HLA in healthy donors (dated by TCRdb to the late 2010s). In terms of the full investigation: According to an earlier analysis of 550 to 750 of the donors, about 179 million T cells yielded 120 million or so unique TCR beta sequences and about 300 Gb of sequence data. An early release covering 500 to 750 HLA-typed donors comprised about 300 gigabases of sequencing data and 85 million or so unique TCR sequences. The genetic ancestry cluster associated with self-reported Caucasian donors included 81% of the roughly 360 genotyped donors. The study aimed to test whether signatures of past pathogen exposure could be identified by cataloging public T cell receptors. The study used immunosequencing to profile the T cell repertoires of 666 subjects and linked those repertoires to cytomegalovirus serostatus. Besides the first cohort of about 730 subjects, a separate validation cohort made up of over 100 different subjects was used. To predict cytomegalovirus infection status, the study combined high-throughput TCR immunosequencing, statistical association of individual TCRs with disease status, and machine learning. A later analysis re-analyzed previously published TCR beta repertoires from 600 to 850 donors and added high-resolution HLA genotyping to study TCR occurrence patterns. Rather than drawing on any new phenotypic data, the later analysis identified candidate immune exposures from TCR beta sequences and the way those sequences occurred across donors. An earlier analysis of 587 of the donors applied high-throughput TCR beta sequencing to assess whether each TCR beta V gene segment acted as functional or pseudogenic. Donor age, sex, ethnicity and CMV serostatus were collected together with the repertoire data. Genome-wide SNP genotypes for about 55% of the roughly 670 donors were used in a later genetic analysis, which treated that subset as a discovery cohort. Every repertoire in the discovery cohort had been generated on one and the same sequencing platform. HLA typing covered class I and class II loci at four-digit resolution. The number of typed donors differed by locus: roughly 629-640 for A, B, C, DRB1 and DQB1; 522 for DQA1; approximately 600 for DPA1; and approximately 450 for DPB1. About five DR-DQ haplotypes were handled as single units for association and clustering, since linkage in the cohort was strong. On average, around 200,000 unique TCR beta nucleotide sequences were sequenced per donor among 398 genotyped donors of the cohort, with 15% to 20% of those sequences being non-productive. Paper-wide results and their limitations: When HLA alleles, especially DR and DQ, strongly co-occurred, attributing TCR associations to individual alleles was difficult. A total of around 150 TCR beta chains were listed by the study as associated with cytomegalovirus. A later genetic analysis reported fewer N-insertions in productive TCRs among donors in an Asian-associated ancestry cluster than the roughly 620-donor mean. According to a later analysis, TCR association rates differed among HLA loci, with DRB1 alleles showing the most associated TCRs and HLA-C alleles showing the fewest. A later analysis found that most CMV-associated TCR beta chains appeared HLA-restricted, with HLA associations seemingly driven largely by CMV exposure. In a later analysis, around 17,000 TCR beta sequences were associated with specific HLA alleles at a false discovery rate of 0.05. The sequencing pipeline was judged likely to have produced a cluster of highly shared sequence variants as a technical artifact. The authors suggested that the approach could potentially be extended to other disease states and immunological phenotypes. A later analysis found that HLA-associated TCR beta chains were more clonally expanded and had lower generation probabilities than equally common non-associated chains. Sequencing depth was assumed to be roughly uniform across donors in the presence/absence analyses, though that assumption may not hold. Cytomegalovirus status was reported to be diagnosed by the classifier with high specificity and sensitivity in both the original and validation cohorts. This cohort had only TCR beta chains sequenced, and the lack of alpha or paired-chain data limited which features could be detected. A later analysis reported that several top co-occurrence clusters appeared linked to parvovirus B19, influenza, CMV and Epstein-Barr virus. Correlated functional status among segregating V segments might reflect linkage disequilibrium, but an unknown experimental factor could not be ruled out. Across donors, most TCR sequences were observed very rarely, whereas some public TCRs were present in many individuals. Broadly in line with IMGT annotations, most TCR beta V segments showed up in productive rearrangements about 87% or about 30% of the time in an earlier analysis of 450 to 750 of the donors. A further reported finding was that TCR beta sequences accurately predicted the HLA-A and HLA-B alleles for most subjects in the first cohort. V-gene and J-gene trimming of TCR beta chains was associated with a missense DCLRE1C variant in a later genetic analysis, and the association was replicated in an independent cohort. In vitro tests confirmed that a few of the cytomegalovirus-associated TCR beta chains recognize cytomegalovirus antigens. Because some donors lacked HLA typing at each locus, the association tests relied only on the typed subset. The earlier analysis of approximately 540 of the donors excluded some 15 rarely observed V segments, including chromosome 9 orphons, because counts were too low. Because the 87-base-pair reads could not distinguish some IMGT-functional V segments, including TRBV6-2 and TRBV6-3, those segments were excluded. Immune exposure information for the cohort was limited to CMV serostatus.

In regard to this clone: What antigen it recognizes has not been identified. No quality values exist for individual bases; no much larger clone is one base distant.

CDR3 length: 18 amino acids, cysteine to phenylalanine. Of all the DNA, just the CDR3 is kept, 54 bases in frame from base 1. Compared with germline, V lacks 4 bases and J lacks 8 bases; bases without a gene match: 18. Reading the germline V gene gives CDR1 SGHNT and CDR2 YENEEA. In total, approximately 610 healthy bone marrow donors made up the cohort. At the time of sampling, all cohort members were nominally healthy, though unrecorded immune exposures were likely present. The donor tested CMV seronegative, placing the donor among the 350 to 400 seronegative members of the cohort. Every donor gave a peripheral blood sample, and the peripheral blood mononuclear cells from that sample were used for TCR beta sequencing. Genomic DNA extraction from the blood cell samples was performed with the Qiagen DNeasy Blood Extraction Kit. The library was prepared using the immunoSEQ multiplex PCR assay. For the multiplex PCR, a mixture combining 60 forward primers for TCR Vbeta segments and 13 reverse primers for TCR Jbeta segments was used. Amplification of the CDR3 region of rearranged TCR beta genes was performed with a multiplex PCR assay on genomic DNA. Amplified TCR beta libraries were sequenced as 87-base-pair reads on the Illumina HiSeq System. Regarding the original processing steps: A later analysis tallied roughly 76 million unique TCR beta chains across the 700 or so repertoires, and around 9.9 million of those chains were shared by two or more donors. To remove PCR and sequencing errors, raw reads were error-corrected and collapsed into unique sequences using a nearest-neighbor algorithm that merged closely related sequences. To assign V, D and J gene segments, CDR3 sequences were aligned to IMGT reference sequences. For a sequence to be retained, a match of at least six nucleotides to both a V gene segment and a J gene segment was required. Rearrangements were classified as productive when the CDR3 lacked stop codons and remained in frame with V and J, and all other rearrangements were classified as non-productive. Following IMGT convention, CDR3 was defined as the stretch from the second conserved V-encoded cysteine up to the conserved J-encoded phenylalanine. The earlier analysis of approximately 500 of the donors excluded sequences that lacked an unambiguous match to a single V gene segment. An earlier analysis of approximately 590 of the donors classified V segments as functional when productive rearrangements were above 56.7% and as segregating when the standard deviation between donors was above 5%. To diagnose cytomegalovirus status from the catalog of TCR beta chain sequences, a statistical classification framework was built. V and J gene assignment, in a later analysis, came from comparing TCR nucleotide sequences with IMGT/GENE-DB human TR gene sequences. Using the TCRdist pipeline, a later analysis assigned CDR3 sequences along with most-parsimonious VDJ recombination scenarios. In a later analysis, every TCR beta chain was defined by the combination of its CDR3 amino acid sequence and its V-gene family, and reads without a unique V-gene family were dropped. A later analysis removed 550 to 650 highly shared, low-generation-probability nucleotide sequences to deal with suspected cross-contamination and a sequencing artifact. In a later analysis, a clonal expansion index was calculated for each public chain from normalized within-repertoire ranks of inferred template counts. In a later analysis, generation probabilities were computed with a VDJ recombination model fitted to out-of-frame rearrangements, and the resulting probabilities were checked against IGoR. Hypergeometric tests were used in a later analysis to score TCR-TCR, TCR-HLA and TCR-CMV co-occurrence, with a repertoire-size bias correction applied to the TCR pairs. To estimate false discovery rates, a later analysis permuted the HLA or CMV assignments 20 times. A later analysis grouped co-occurring TCRs with DBSCAN, adding TCRdist sequence similarity when clustering within HLA-allele-positive subsets. Repertoires with fewer than 30,000 or more than 120,000 public chains, plus five repertoires with anomalous nucleotide sharing, were excluded from co-occurrence clustering. TCRdb provides this immuneACCESS table in a form limited to in-frame rearrangements. Some clones are lacking; in checked studies, under half of them reflect an unresolved V gene, and why the rest are absent is not known. V, J and clone size derive from that table, while D and trimming were established from the DNA sequence. The sample table records fewer than 250,000 clones; around 90% of these occur just once. The top ten hold roughly 0.98% of the sample.

Specimen: PBMCs. This clonotype originated in a boy under 10 years old in good health and CMV-seronegative. This sequence uses TRBV11-3 and TRBJ2-1, and TRBD2 matches 9 of the central bases. The DNA sequence is TGTGCCAGCAGCTCTCCGAAGGGCGGGGGGGCCGTATTCGATGAGCAGTTCTTC. This yields the protein CASSSPKGGGAVFDEQFF.